This entry lists 11 T cell receptor beta chains sequenced from one sample in a study of blood T cells in healthy people across ages. Alongside a J-beta primer mix, a sample-barcoded 5' primer served in a second PCR lasting about 7 to 11 cycles. One entry per CDR3 protein, called by TCRdb with MiXCR from the 5' RACE reads. Of 1.5 million to 2 million distinct CDR3 sequences listed, approximately 50% are singletons. The sample comprised blood. Receptors were obtained from a woman aged 35 to 49 in good health.

The chain uses TRBV2 and TRBJ2-5; 12 positions match TRBD2. V lost 4 bases to trimming and J lost 4 bases; unmatched junction nucleotides: 10. The CDR3 has 17 residues. Germline CDR1 is SNHLY and CDR2 is FYNNEI. The CDR3 DNA sequence: TGTGCCAGCAGTGGTGAAAGGTTACTAGCGGGAGGAGAGACCCAGTACTTC. Translated, it gives CASSGERLLAGGETQYF. The full variable domain, its missing parts supplied by reference TRBV2 and TRBJ2-5, is EPEVTQTPSHQVTQMGQEVILRCVPISNHLYFYWYRQILGQKVEFLVSFYNNEISEKSEIFDDQFSVERPDGSNFTLKIRSTKLEDSAMYFCASSGERLLAGGETQYFGPGTRLLVL.

This clonotype has more than one count but fewer than ten. The rearrangement links TRBV20-1 to TRBJ2-3, with D tentatively TRBD2 (6 bases). Trimming pared 6 bases from V and 2 bases from J, leaving 21 bases between. Per the germline V gene, CDR1 is DFQATT and CDR2 is SNEGSKA (reference sequence). The CDR3 totals 16 residues. Here the CDR3 reads CSALYFGTGYTDTQYF. The CDR3, as DNA: TGCAGTGCCCTATATTTCGGGACTGGATACACAGATACGCAGTATTTT.

The gene calls are TRBV7-6 and TRBJ2-1, with D possibly TRBD1 on 6 matching bases. Germline loops: CDR1 SGHVS, CDR2 FNYEAQ. The V gene lost 5 bases and the J gene lost 7 bases, with 24 bases spanning the gap. The length of the CDR3 is 17 residues. The CDR3 reads CASSLARGVRGQNEQFF. Written as DNA, the CDR3 is TGTGCCAGCAGCCTGGCCAGGGGCGTTAGGGGTCAAAATGAGCAGTTCTTC.

This chain joins TRBV2 and TRBJ1-2; D might be TRBD1 (5 bases). Germline V gene lookup returns CDR1 SNHLY and CDR2 FYNNEI. Trimming took off 7 bases at V and 3 bases at J, with 18 bases between the two ends. The CDR3 covers 15 residues. The CDR3 reads CASTTSPRGYYGYTF. In nucleotides, the CDR3 is TGTGCCAGCACTACCAGCCCGAGGGGCTACTATGGCTACACCTTC.

The V call is TRBV15, the J call TRBJ2-1; no clear D gene. CDR1 LNHNV and CDR2 YYDKDF come from the germline V gene (reference sequence). Trimming pared 11 bases from V and 5 bases from J, leaving 13 bases between. This CDR3 is 12 amino acids long. CDR3 sequence reads: CAAGLVNNEQFF. Here the CDR3 DNA reads TGTGCCGCCGGTCTAGTGAACAATGAGCAGTTCTTC.

The rearrangement uses TRBV7-3 and TRBJ2-6; D not resolved. Deletions cut 1 base from V and 4 bases from J, with 8 bases between. The CDR3 has 15 residues. The germline V gene encodes CDR1 SGHTA and CDR2 FQGTGA. CDR3 DNA sequence: TGTGCCAGCAGCTTAATGCAGGCCGGGGCCAACGTCCTGACTTTC. Translation: CASSLMQAGANVLTF.

The chain is built from TRBV28 and TRBJ2-5, with a tentative D call TRBD2 (6 bases). The germline gives CDR1 MDHEN, CDR2 SYDVKM. This CDR3 has 15 residues. Trimming removed 3 bases at V and 5 bases at J, with 16 bases between. Here the CDR3 DNA reads TGTGCCAGCAGTTTTAGGTTCGCAGGGAGGGAGACCCAGTACTTC. Translating gives CASSFRFAGRETQYF.

The rearrangement uses TRBV6-2 or TRBV6-3 and TRBJ1-1; 8 bases line up with TRBD1. V lost 6 bases to trimming and J lost 4 bases; unmatched junction nucleotides: 10. Per the germline V gene, CDR1 is MNHEY and CDR2 is SVGEGT. The CDR3 has 15 residues. CDR3 DNA sequence: TGTGCCAGCAGCCCCTACGGACAGGGAAGCACTGAAGCTTTCTTT. It is translated as CASSPYGQGSTEAFF.

The gene calls are TRBV6-2 or TRBV6-3 and TRBJ2-4, with TRBD1 matching over 8 bases. The J segment lost 3 bases and the V segment lost 2 bases, leaving 0 bases of the junction unmatched. The germline CDR1 and CDR2 sequences are MNHEY and SVGEGT. CDR3 size: 14 residues. CDR3 in DNA: TGTGCCAGCAGTTACGACAGGGGCAAAAACATTCAGTACTTC. Translated, it gives CASSYDRGKNIQYF.

CDR3 bases: TGCAGCGTTGATGGGACAGGGGTGAACACTGAAGCTTTCTTT. This translates into CSVDGTGVNTEAFF. This chain uses TRBV29-1 with TRBJ1-1; TRBD1 matches 10 bases. V shed 3 bases and J 0 bases; nucleotides not matched to a gene: 1. The CDR3 loop spans 14 amino acids. Germline-derived CDR1 and CDR2 are SQVTM and ANQGSEA.

The rearrangement uses TRBV6-2 or TRBV6-3 and TRBJ1-2; D call uncertain. The CDR3 consists of 14 residues. CDR1 is MNHEY and CDR2 is SVGEGT in the germline V gene. The V end was cut by 2 bases, the J end by 3 bases, with 10 bases between. The CDR3 coding sequence is TGTGCCAGCAGTTACGGAGGGATTGACTATGGCTACACCTTC. The encoded protein is CASSYGGIDYGYTF.